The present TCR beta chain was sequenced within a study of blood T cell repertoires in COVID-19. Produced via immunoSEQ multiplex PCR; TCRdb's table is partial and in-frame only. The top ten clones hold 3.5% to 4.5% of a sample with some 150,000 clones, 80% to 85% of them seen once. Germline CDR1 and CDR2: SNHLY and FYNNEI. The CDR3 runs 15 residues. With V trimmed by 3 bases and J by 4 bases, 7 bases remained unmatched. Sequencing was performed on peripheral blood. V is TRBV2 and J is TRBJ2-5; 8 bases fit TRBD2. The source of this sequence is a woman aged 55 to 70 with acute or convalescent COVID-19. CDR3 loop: CASSDSWLAGETQYF. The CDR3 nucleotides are TGTGCCAGCAGTGACTCGTGGCTAGCGGGAGAGACCCAGTACTTC. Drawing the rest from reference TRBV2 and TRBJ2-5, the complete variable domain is EPEVTQTPSHQVTQMGQEVILRCVPISNHLYFYWYRQILGQKVEFLVSFYNNEISEKSEIFDDQFSVERPDGSNFTLKIRSTKLEDSAMYFCASSDSWLAGETQYFGPGTRLLVL.